The source of this T cell receptor beta chain is a study of control samples from healthy donors and cancer patients. The protocol was immunoSEQ multiplex PCR, while the TCRdb copy is restricted to in-frame clones and leaves out a portion. The data contain 100,000 to 120,000 clones, around four fifths of them singletons. Unmatched junction bases numbered 8, after V lost 3 bases and J lost 6 bases. The CDR3 contains 17 residues. CDR1 and CDR2 (germline): MNHEY, SMNVEV (reference sequence). Specimen: blood. The receptor was isolated from a woman aged 45-65 years in good health. The chain is built from TRBV27 and TRBJ2-1, with 13 bases aligning to TRBD2. In DNA, the CDR3 is TGTGCCAGCAGTTTTCGGACTAGCGGGGGTTGGGGCAATGAGCAGTTCTTC. Amino acids: CASSFRTSGGWGNEQFF.